Sequencing of this T cell receptor beta chain was carried out in a study of blood T cell repertoires in COVID-19. The germline V gene has CDR1 MNHEY and CDR2 SVGEGT. The CDR3 is 14 amino acids. Trimming stripped 2 bases from V and 4 bases from J, with 9 bases between. Sequenced by immunoSEQ multiplex PCR; TCRdb stores in-frame clones only, minus some. This sample yields about 250,000 clones, of which around 89% are seen a single time; 8% to 10% belongs to the top ten. Symptom resolution, clearance, or two negative PCRs marked the recovered donors of Cohort 3. The receptor's source is a man in his forties who had recovered from COVID-19. The sequenced sample consisted of PBMCs or T cells enriched from blood (not recorded which). This sequence joins TRBV6-2 or TRBV6-3 and TRBJ1-5; the D is unclear. CDR3 in amino acids: CASSYGGGNQPQHF. CDR3 DNA sequence: TGTGCCAGCAGTTACGGAGGAGGAAATCAGCCCCAGCATTTT.